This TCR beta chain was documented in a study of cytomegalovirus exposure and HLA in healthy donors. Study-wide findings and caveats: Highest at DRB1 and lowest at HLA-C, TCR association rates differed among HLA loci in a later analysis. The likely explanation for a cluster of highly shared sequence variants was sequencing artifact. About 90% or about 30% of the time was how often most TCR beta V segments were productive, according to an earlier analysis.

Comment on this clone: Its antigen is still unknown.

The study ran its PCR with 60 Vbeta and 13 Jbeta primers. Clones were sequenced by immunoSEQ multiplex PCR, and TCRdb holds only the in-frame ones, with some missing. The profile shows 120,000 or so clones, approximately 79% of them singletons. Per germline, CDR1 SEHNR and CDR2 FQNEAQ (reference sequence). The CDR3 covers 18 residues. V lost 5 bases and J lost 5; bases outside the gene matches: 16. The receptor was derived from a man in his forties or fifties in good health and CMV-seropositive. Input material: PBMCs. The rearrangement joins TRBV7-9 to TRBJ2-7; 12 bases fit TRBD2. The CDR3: CASSPPDWALAGGHEQYF. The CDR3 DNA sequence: TGTGCCAGCAGCCCACCGGATTGGGCACTAGCGGGGGGCCACGAGCAGTACTTC.